This TCR beta chain was obtained from a study of T cells in narcolepsy. Study results and limitations: Some memory CD4+ repertoires had no autoreactive clone sequences. Autoreactive HCRT-specific and TRIB2-specific clonotypes were marked in same-patient CSF-versus-blood CD4+ comparisons.

The CDR3 has 15 residues. Germline CDR1 and CDR2: LNHNV and YYDKDF (reference sequence). V shed 0 bases and J shed 0 bases, with 8 bases lying between them. Assay: immunoSEQ multiplex PCR; the TCRdb copy retains only in-frame clones and omits some. The sample contains about 24,000 clones, approximately 60% of which appear only once. Of note for this clone: Its antigen is still unknown.

Sequenced material: memory (CD45RA-) CD4+ T cells from blood. This clonotype was sampled from a human donor in good health. The J gene is TRBJ1-2, the V gene TRBV15, with D hard to call. Here the CDR3 reads CATSRDLIPNYGYTF. The CDR3 nucleotides read TGTGCCACCAGCAGAGATCTGATACCTAACTATGGCTACACCTTC. The full variable domain, with the rest looked up from reference TRBV15 and TRBJ1-2, is DAMVIQNPRYQVTQFGKPVTLSCSQTLNHNVMYWYQQKSSQAPKLLFHYYDKDFNNEADTPDNFQSRRPNTSFCFLDIRSPGLGDTAMYLCATSRDLIPNYGYTFGSGTRLTVV.